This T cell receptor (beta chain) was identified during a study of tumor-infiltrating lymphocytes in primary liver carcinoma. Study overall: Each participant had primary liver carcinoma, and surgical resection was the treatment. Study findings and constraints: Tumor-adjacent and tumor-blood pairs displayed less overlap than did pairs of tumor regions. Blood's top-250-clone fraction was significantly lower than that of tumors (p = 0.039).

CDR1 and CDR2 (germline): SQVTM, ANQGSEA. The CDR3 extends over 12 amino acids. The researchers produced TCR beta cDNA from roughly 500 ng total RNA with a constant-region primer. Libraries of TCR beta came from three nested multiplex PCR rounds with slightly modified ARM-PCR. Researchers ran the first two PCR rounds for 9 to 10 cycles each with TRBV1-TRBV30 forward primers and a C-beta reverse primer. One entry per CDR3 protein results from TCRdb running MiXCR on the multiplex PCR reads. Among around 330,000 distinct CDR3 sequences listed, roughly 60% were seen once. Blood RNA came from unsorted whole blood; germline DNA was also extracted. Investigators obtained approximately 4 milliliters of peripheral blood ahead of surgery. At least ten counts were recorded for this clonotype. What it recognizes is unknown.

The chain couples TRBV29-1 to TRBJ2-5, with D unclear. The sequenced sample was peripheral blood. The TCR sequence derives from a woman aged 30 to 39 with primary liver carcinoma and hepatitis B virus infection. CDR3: CRRIGPRRTQYF. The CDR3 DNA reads TGCAGAAGAATCGGGCCCCGCCGGACCCAGTACTTC.